The following is a T cell receptor beta chain sequence with its context. The assay was immunoSEQ multiplex PCR, and TCRdb's table has in-frame clones only and misses some. The sample has about 120,000 clones, 93% seen once. The J segment lost 5 bases and the V segment lost 6 bases, leaving 6 bases of the junction unmatched. CDR3 length equals 14 residues. From germline, CDR1 is SNHLY and CDR2 FYNNEI. The record originates from a study of control samples from healthy donors and cancer patients. This sequence originates from a young man in good health. The J gene is TRBJ1-1, the V gene TRBV2; 10 bases line up with TRBD1. Material: blood. CDR3 protein: CASSYGQGGTEAFF. The CDR3 nucleotides read TGTGCCAGCAGCTACGGACAGGGGGGGACTGAAGCTTTCTTT.